This entry describes one T cell receptor (beta chain). Its matching antigen is unknown. This sample stems from a study of T cells in tuberculosis. Clones were sequenced by immunoSEQ multiplex PCR, and TCRdb holds only the in-frame ones, with some missing. This table holds about 44,000 clones, more than 90% found once. Each donor contributed 85,000 to 100,000 T cells on average, unsorted. General study findings and limits: Active tuberculosis TCR-alpha repertoires lay closer to GMM-specific TCRs than IGRA-negative controls, suggesting clonal expansion.

The specimen was PBMCs. The receptor's source is a donor under 30 with latent tuberculosis or without tuberculosis infection.

The CDR3 here is CATQEGGAGGYTF. CDR3 sequence (DNA): TGTGCCACCCAGGAGGGGGGGGCCGGTGGCTACACCTTC. V gene TRBV2 combines with J gene TRBJ1-2; D may be TRBD1 (6 bases). The germline V and J ends were trimmed by 10 bases and 7 bases, with 19 bases remaining between them. The CDR3 extends over 13 amino acids. Per germline, CDR1 SNHLY and CDR2 FYNNEI.